Presented here are 7 T cell receptor beta chains from one specimen sequenced in a study of blood T cells in healthy people across ages. A second PCR, run for roughly 7 to 11 cycles, used a sample-barcoded 5' primer plus a J-beta primer mix. One entry per CDR3 protein, called by TCRdb with MiXCR from the 5' RACE reads. Of approximately 2,000,000 distinct CDR3 sequences listed, around 40% were seen once; the top ten hold around 23%. Sequencing was carried out using blood. The receptors were sampled from a human donor in good health.

This clonotype occurred many times. The chain recombines TRBV18 with TRBJ2-3; D tentatively reads TRBD1 or TRBD2 (5 bases each). Germline V gene lookup returns CDR1 KGHSH and CDR2 LQKENI. The CDR3 runs to 13 residues. The germline V and J ends were trimmed by 4 bases and 6 bases, with 11 bases remaining between them. As DNA, the CDR3 is TGTGCCAGCTCACGAAGAGGGGAGGATACGCAGTATTTT. Encoded protein: CASSRRGEDTQYF.

The CDR3 DNA reads TGTGCCAGCAGCCCGGGTTCCAGGGACGGCGAGACCCAGTACTTC. Its translation is CASSPGSRDGETQYF. This chain uses TRBV7-9 with TRBJ2-5; D assignment may be TRBD1 or TRBD2 (5 bases each). The V end lost 5 bases, the J end lost 5 bases, and 18 bases lay between the germline ends. From germline, CDR1 is SEHNR and CDR2 FQNEAQ (reference sequence). CDR3 length: 15 residues.

The V and J genes are TRBV6-6 and TRBJ2-7; the D gene is possibly TRBD1 (6 bases). The CDR3 runs 14 residues. Germline-derived CDR1 and CDR2 are MNHNY and SVGAGI (reference sequence). Trimming left V 5 bases short and J 5 bases short, with 16 bases between. DNA for the CDR3: TGTGCCAGCAGTCCCTCAAAGTGGACAGACGAGCAGTACTTC. Protein product: CASSPSKWTDEQYF.

The CDR3 here is CATSKDASSYNEQFF. DNA of the CDR3: TGTGCCACCAGCAAGGACGCGAGCTCCTACAATGAGCAGTTCTTC. The gene calls are TRBV15 and TRBJ2-1, with D uncertain. This CDR3 has 15 amino acids. Deletions cut 4 bases from V and 0 bases from J, with 10 bases between. Germline V CDR1 and CDR2: LNHNV, YYDKDF (reference sequence).

In its sample, this clonotype was seen a few times. CDR3 protein: CSARTDSSSYEQYF. As DNA, the CDR3 is TGCAGTGCTAGAACGGACAGTTCGTCATACGAGCAGTACTTC. The chain employs TRBV20-1 and TRBJ2-7; tentative D call: TRBD1 (6 bases). Germline loops: CDR1 DFQATT, CDR2 SNEGSKA (reference sequence). The CDR3 runs 14 residues. V was shortened by 2 bases and J by 4 bases, with 15 bases between the two germline ends.

The chain is built from TRBV5-5 and TRBJ1-2, with D uncertain. The CDR3 is 16 residues long. V lost 4 bases, J lost 2 bases, and 18 bases lay in between. Germline values: CDR1 SGHKS, CDR2 YYEKEE (reference sequence). The CDR3, as DNA: TGTGCCAGCAGCCCCCACAAGAAACCGGAGAACTATGGCTACACCTTC. Translating gives CASSPHKKPENYGYTF.

The sample holds a few counts of this clonotype. The CDR3 sequence: CATSPYRYLTDTQYF. Written as DNA, the CDR3 is TGTGCCACCAGCCCCTATCGTTACCTCACAGATACGCAGTATTTT. V usage is TRBV15 and J usage is TRBJ2-3; no clear D gene. The CDR3 is 15 residues long. From germline, CDR1 is LNHNV and CDR2 YYDKDF (reference sequence). V lost 5 bases and J 2 bases, leaving 14 bases between the germline ends.